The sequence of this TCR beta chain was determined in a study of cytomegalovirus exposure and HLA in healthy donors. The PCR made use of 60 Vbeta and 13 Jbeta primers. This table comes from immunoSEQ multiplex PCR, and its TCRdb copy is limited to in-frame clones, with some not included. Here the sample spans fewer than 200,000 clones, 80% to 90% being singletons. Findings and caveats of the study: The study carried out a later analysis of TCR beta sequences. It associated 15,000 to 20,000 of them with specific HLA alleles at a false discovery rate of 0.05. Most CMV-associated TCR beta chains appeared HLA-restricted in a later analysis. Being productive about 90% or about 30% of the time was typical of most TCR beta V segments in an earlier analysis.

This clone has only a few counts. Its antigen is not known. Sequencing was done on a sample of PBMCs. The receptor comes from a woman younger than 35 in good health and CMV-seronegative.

Here the CDR3 DNA reads TGTGCCAGCAGCTCGTCATTGGGAGGTTATAAGTTCTTC. Protein product: CASSSSLGGYKFF. This chain links TRBV11-2 with TRBJ2-1; the D gene is possibly TRBD2 (6 bases). This CDR3 is built from 13 residues. CDR1 is SGHAT and CDR2 is FQNNGV in the germline V gene. The V end was cut by 4 bases, the J end by 14 bases, with 18 bases between.